This note documents a single TCR beta chain sequence. This may stem from a read error, because a much larger clone lies one nucleotide away. This record belongs to a study of T-cell reconstitution after alpha-beta-depleted transplantation in children. The CDR3 loop spans 15 amino acids. V dropped 6 bases and J dropped 3; count of bases not matched to a gene: 7. Germline V gene lookup returns CDR1 LGHNA and CDR2 YSLEER. Researchers prepared the TCRbeta library using unique molecular identifiers, the study reports. TCRdb fed the PCR reads into MiXCR, producing one record per CDR3 protein. The sample carries fewer than 550,000 distinct CDR3 sequences, about 10% recorded once.

The rearrangement uses TRBV4-3 and TRBJ1-2; 10 bases agree with TRBD1. Sequences were derived from PBMCs, sampled before TCRalphabeta/CD19-depleted stem cell transplant. The TCR originated in a child under 10 years old with inherited bone marrow failure, due to receive a stem cell transplant. The CDR3 nucleotides are TGCGCCAGCAGGCCCTTGGGACAGGGGTACTATGGCTACACCTTC. Its translation: CASRPLGQGYYGYTF.